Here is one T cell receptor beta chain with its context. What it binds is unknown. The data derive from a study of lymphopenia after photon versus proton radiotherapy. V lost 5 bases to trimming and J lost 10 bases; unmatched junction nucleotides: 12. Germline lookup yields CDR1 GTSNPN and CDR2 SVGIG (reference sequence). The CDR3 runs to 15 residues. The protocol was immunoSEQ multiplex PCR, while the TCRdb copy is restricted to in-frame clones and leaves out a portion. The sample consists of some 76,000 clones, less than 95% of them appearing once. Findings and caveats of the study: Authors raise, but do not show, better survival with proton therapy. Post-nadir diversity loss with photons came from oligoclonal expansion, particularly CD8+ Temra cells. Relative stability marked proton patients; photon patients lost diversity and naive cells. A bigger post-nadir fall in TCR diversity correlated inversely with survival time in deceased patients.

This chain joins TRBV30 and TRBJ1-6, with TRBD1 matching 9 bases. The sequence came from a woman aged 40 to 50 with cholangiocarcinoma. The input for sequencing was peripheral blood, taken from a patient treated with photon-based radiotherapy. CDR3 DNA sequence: TGTGCCTGGGGACAGGGGTCGCCGGTGTCATCACCCCTCCACTTT. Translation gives CAWGQGSPVSSPLHF.